Each of the 12 T cell receptor beta chains below was sequenced from the same sample in a study of monozygotic twins with inflammatory bowel disease. TCRdb re-called the 5' RACE reads; one entry per CDR3 protein, DNA not given. The table for this sample gives approximately 400,000 distinct CDR3 sequences. The sequencing sample was made of blood. Receptors originate from a human donor with ulcerative colitis or Crohn's disease, or a healthy co-twin of an affected twin (not recorded which).

The V call is TRBV3-1, the J call TRBJ1-6. The CDR3 totals 14 residues. Per the germline V gene, CDR1 is LGHDT and CDR2 is YNNKEL (reference sequence). This chain's CDR3 is CASSQEQRNSPLHF.

This chain joins TRBV27 and TRBJ2-4; TCRdb lists TRBD1, though no DNA is available to test this call. The germline V gene has CDR1 MNHEY and CDR2 SMNVEV (reference sequence). This CDR3 is built from 16 residues. The CDR3 spells CASSPFRVRVPNIQYF.

The chain uses TRBV27 and TRBJ1-2; the TRBD1 assignment by TCRdb is unverifiable without DNA. Germline lookup yields CDR1 MNHEY and CDR2 SMNVEV (reference sequence). This CDR3 spans 14 amino acids. The CDR3 sequence is CASGATGGDYGYTF.

The V gene is TRBV7-9, the J gene TRBJ2-7; TCRdb names TRBD1, which stays unverified in the absence of DNA. The CDR3 is made up of 12 amino acids. Germline CDR1 reads SEHNR; CDR2 reads FQNEAQ (reference sequence). CDR3 protein: CASSGHDYEQYF.

The chain joins TRBV11-2 to TRBJ2-7; TCRdb reports TRBD2, a call that lacks DNA to check it against. This CDR3 spans 15 amino acids. CDR1 SGHAT and CDR2 FQNNGV come from the germline V gene. Here the CDR3 reads CASSLATSGYYEQYF.

The chain links TRBV20-1 to TRBJ1-2. Germline V gene lookup returns CDR1 DFQATT and CDR2 SNEGSKA (reference sequence). This CDR3 is 12 amino acids long. This chain's CDR3 is CSANAGNYGYTF.

The chain combines TRBV11-2 with TRBJ2-1; TCRdb picks TRBD2, but there is no DNA to check that call. Germline V lookup: CDR1 SGHAT, CDR2 FQNNGV. This CDR3 is 18 amino acids long. This CDR3 is CASSLRGRGPSSYNEQFF.

The chain is built from TRBV24-1 and TRBJ2-2; the TCRdb D gene call, TRBD1, has no DNA to confirm it. Germline assignment: CDR1 KGHDR and CDR2 SFDVKD. The length of the CDR3 is 17 residues. CDR3 protein: CATSDPQGVERTGELFF.

This rearrangement joins TRBV4-2 to TRBJ1-5; absent DNA, TCRdb's TRBD1 call cannot be checked. The CDR3 loop spans 16 amino acids. The germline CDR1 and CDR2 sequences are LGHNA and YNFKEQ. This CDR3 is CASSQDAGTRKGPQHF.

The chain couples TRBV4-2 to TRBJ2-1; TCRdb's D gene call, TRBD2, goes unchecked for lack of DNA. Germline V CDR1 and CDR2: LGHNA, YNFKEQ. The CDR3 runs to 18 residues. Here the CDR3 reads CASSQDWGGLAGGNEQFF.

V gene TRBV27 combines with J gene TRBJ2-7; TCRdb designates TRBD1, a call that cannot be tested without DNA. In germline, CDR1 is MNHEY, CDR2 SMNVEV (reference sequence). The CDR3 has 15 residues. CDR3 protein: CASSRRPGQGYEQYF.

The V call is TRBV4-2, the J call TRBJ2-3; the TCRdb D gene call, TRBD2, has no DNA to confirm it. This CDR3 spans 16 amino acids. Germline V CDR1 and CDR2: LGHNA, YNFKEQ. CDR3 sequence: CASSQGRAGVTDTQYF.